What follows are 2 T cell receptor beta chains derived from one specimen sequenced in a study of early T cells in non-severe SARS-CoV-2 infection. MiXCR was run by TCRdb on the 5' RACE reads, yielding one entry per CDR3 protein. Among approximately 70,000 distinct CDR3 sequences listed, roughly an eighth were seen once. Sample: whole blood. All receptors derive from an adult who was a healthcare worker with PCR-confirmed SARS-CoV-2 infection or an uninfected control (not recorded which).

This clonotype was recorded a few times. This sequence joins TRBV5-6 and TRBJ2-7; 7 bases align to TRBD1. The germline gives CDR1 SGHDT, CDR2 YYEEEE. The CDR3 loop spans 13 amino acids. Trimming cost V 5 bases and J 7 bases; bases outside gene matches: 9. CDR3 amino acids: CASSFDRAREQYF. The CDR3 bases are TGTGCCAGCAGTTTTGACAGGGCCCGAGAGCAGTACTTC.

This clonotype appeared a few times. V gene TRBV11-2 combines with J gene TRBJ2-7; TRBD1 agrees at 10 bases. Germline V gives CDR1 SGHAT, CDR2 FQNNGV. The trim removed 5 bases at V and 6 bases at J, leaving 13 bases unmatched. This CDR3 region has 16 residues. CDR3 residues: CASSAGTGDPYGEQYF. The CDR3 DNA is TGTGCCAGCAGCGCCGGGACAGGGGACCCTTACGGCGAGCAGTACTTC.